Listed here are 26 T cell receptor beta chains from one sample, sequenced in a study of Ad26.COV2.S vaccination and SARS-CoV-2 variants. Treatment meaning: 19 received Ad26.COV2.S at low or high dose, single or two shots; roughly five received placebo; per-sample allocation not given. After the first vaccine or placebo injection, samples were drawn on day 63. TCRdb's copy holds only in-frame clones and misses some; the assay was immunoSEQ multiplex PCR. The sample holds roughly 400,000 clones, about nine tenths seen once. This specimen was peripheral blood, taken in a trial of Ad26.COV2.S vaccine versus placebo. Source of these receptors: a person aged 18-60 years who received the Ad26.COV2.S COVID-19 vaccine or a placebo.

The chain joins TRBV3-1 (or the pseudogene TRBV3-2) to TRBJ1-1; weak D call: TRBD1 (5 bases). CDR1 is LGHDT and CDR2 is YNNKEL in the germline V gene (reference sequence). This CDR3 has 14 amino acids. V was shortened by 3 bases and J by 7 bases, with 15 bases between the two germline ends. The CDR3 sequence is CASSHEGRRGEAFF. CDR3 nucleotide sequence: TGTGCCAGCAGCCATGAGGGGAGAAGGGGTGAAGCTTTCTTT.

The table lists this clone with a few counts. The chain uses TRBV19 and TRBJ1-2; the D is unclear. Germline assignment: CDR1 LNHDA and CDR2 SQIVND (reference sequence). With 7 bases removed from V and 4 bases from J, the gap between germline ends came to 16 bases. The CDR3 length is 14 residues. For the CDR3, the DNA is TGTGCCAGTACCCCAGGACCCACCCGCTATGGCTACACCTTC. This codes for CASTPGPTRYGYTF.

On this clone: Other DNA sequences from this sample encode an identical CDR3 as well. The chain links TRBV14 to TRBJ2-7, with 7 bases matching TRBD2. The length of the CDR3 is 15 residues. The junction had 3 bases not matched to a gene; V was cut back by 1 base and J by 0 bases. The V gene's germline CDR1 is SGHDN and CDR2 FVKESK. CDR3 sequence reads: CASSQGASGSYEQYF. The CDR3, as DNA: TGTGCCAGCAGCCAAGGGGCTAGCGGCTCCTACGAGCAGTACTTC.

The chain combines TRBV19 with TRBJ2-1; 16 nucleotides agree with TRBD2. The CDR3 extends over 17 amino acids. J lost 7 bases, V lost 6 bases, and 9 bases had no gene match. Germline CDR1 and CDR2: LNHDA and SQIVND (reference sequence). The CDR3 nucleotides are TGTGCCAGTAGCATACCGGGACTAGCGGGAGGGCCGAATGAGCAGTTCTTC. Amino acids: CASSIPGLAGGPNEQFF.

The chain carries TRBV28 and TRBJ2-4; D possibly uses TRBD1 or TRBD2 (5 bases each). The CDR3 covers 16 residues. Germline CDR1 MDHEN, CDR2 SYDVKM. Trimming took off 3 bases at V and 2 bases at J, with 14 bases between the two ends. The CDR3 reads CASSFVEGMTKNIQYF. In nucleotides, the CDR3 is TGTGCCAGCAGTTTTGTAGAGGGGATGACCAAAAACATTCAGTACTTC.

The rearrangement uses TRBV7-9 and TRBJ2-7; D perhaps matches TRBD1 (6 bases). From germline, CDR1 is SEHNR and CDR2 FQNEAQ (reference sequence). V gave up 0 bases and J gave up 6 bases, with 15 bases separating them. The CDR3 contains 15 residues. CDR3 sequence reads: CASSLALDSLSEQYF. The CDR3 DNA is TGTGCCAGCAGCTTAGCGTTGGACAGCCTGTCCGAGCAGTACTTC. Filled out from reference TRBV7-9 and TRBJ2-7, the complete variable domain reads DTGVSQNPRHKITKRGQNVTFRCDPISEHNRLYWYRQTLGQGPEFLTYFQNEAQLEKSRLLSDRFSAERPKGSFSTLEIQRTEQGDSAMYLCASSLALDSLSEQYFGPGTRLTVT.

The V call is TRBV19, the J call TRBJ1-4; tentatively, D is TRBD1 (5 bases). The germline CDR1 and CDR2 sequences are LNHDA and SQIVND (reference sequence). The CDR3 sequence is 14 residues long. Between the trimmed V and J ends, which lost 3 bases and 4 bases, there was a span of 9 bases. This CDR3 reads CASSMGRGNEKLFF. The CDR3 nucleotides read TGTGCCAGTAGTATGGGTAGGGGTAATGAAAAACTGTTTTTT.

This clone was seen a single time. This chain joins TRBV4-1 and TRBJ2-3; D is perhaps TRBD1 (5 bases). V lost 1 base to trimming and J lost 0 bases, with 8 bases between them. This CDR3 spans 15 amino acids. Per germline, CDR1 MGHRA and CDR2 YSYEKL. The chain's CDR3 is CASSQVGASTDTQYF. The CDR3 DNA is TGCGCCAGCAGCCAAGTAGGGGCTAGCACAGATACGCAGTATTTT.

The rearrangement joins TRBV5-1 to TRBJ2-7; tentative D call: TRBD2 (6 bases). The CDR3 runs to 14 residues. The germline V gene encodes CDR1 SGHRS and CDR2 YFSETQ. Trimming removed 4 bases at V and 2 bases at J, with 13 bases between. CDR3 sequence reads: CASSVEGFPYEQYF. CDR3 in DNA: TGCGCCAGCAGCGTGGAGGGGTTCCCCTACGAGCAGTACTTC.

This chain links TRBV5-8 with TRBJ1-2; a possible D gene is TRBD1 (6 bases). The CDR3 spans 15 residues. The germline CDR1 and CDR2 sequences are SGHTS and YDEGEE. Trimming removed 3 bases from V and 6 bases from J, with 18 bases in between. The CDR3 protein is CASSWGGGQKNGYTF. Written as DNA, the CDR3 is TGTGCCAGCAGCTGGGGCGGCGGACAGAAAAATGGCTACACCTTC.

This clone appeared a single time. J is TRBJ2-5 and V is TRBV10-3; D ambiguous. This CDR3 spans 13 amino acids. CDR1 and CDR2 from the germline V gene are ENHRY and SYGVKD. V was shortened by 9 bases and J by 5 bases, with 16 bases between the two germline ends. CDR3 sequence (DNA): TGTGCCATTGGTCCCGTGTATTCGGAGACCCAGTACTTC. Translation gives CAIGPVYSETQYF.

Note on this clone: The junction differs from germline at one of its ends, possibly a read error. This chain connects TRBV4-3 to TRBJ2-5; D not resolved. Looked up from germline, CDR1 is LGHNA and CDR2 is YSLEER. The CDR3 has 15 residues. The CDR3 DNA reads as TGCACCAGCAGCCAGCGATCAGAAGGGCAAGAGACCCAGTACTTC. Protein: CTSSQRSEGQETQYF.

This clone was recorded only once. The chain has TRBV9 and TRBJ1-5; TRBD1 aligns across 8 bases. There are 14 residues in the CDR3. Trimming cost V 8 bases and J 4 bases; bases outside gene matches: 8. In germline, CDR1 is SGDLS, CDR2 YYNGEE. CDR3 region: CASSGGLSNQPQHF. The CDR3 DNA reads TGTGCCAGTTCAGGGGGCCTGTCGAATCAGCCCCAGCATTTT.

The chain couples TRBV29-1 to TRBJ2-7, with a possible D match to TRBD2 (6 bases). The CDR3 is 13 amino acids. The germline V gene encodes CDR1 SQVTM and CDR2 ANQGSEA. The V gene lost 5 bases and the J gene lost 3 bases, with 14 bases spanning the gap. In DNA form, the CDR3 reads TGCAGCGTTACGGGACTCGGACTCTACGAGCAGTACTTC. This gives the protein CSVTGLGLYEQYF.

The gene calls are TRBV5-6 and TRBJ2-1; D gene uncertain. CDR3 length: 11 amino acids. Trimming removed 5 bases from V and 8 bases from J, with 8 bases in between. CDR1 SGHDT and CDR2 YYEEEE come from the germline V gene. The CDR3 loop is CASRSGYEQFF. The CDR3 DNA follows: TGTGCCAGCAGATCTGGGTATGAGCAGTTCTTC.

This clone was picked up one time. The chain carries TRBV7-2 and TRBJ2-7; 7 nucleotides agree with TRBD2. The trim removed 0 bases at V and 2 bases at J, leaving 4 bases unmatched. CDR1 is SGHTA and CDR2 is FQGNSA in the germline V gene. This CDR3 has 15 residues. The CDR3 bases are TGTGCCAGCAGCTTAGCGGCTAGCGGTACCTACGAGCAGTACTTC. Its protein product is CASSLAASGTYEQYF.

The rearrangement joins TRBV6-5 to TRBJ2-5, with D hard to call. Per the germline V gene, CDR1 is MNHEY and CDR2 is SVGAGI. The CDR3 runs 13 residues. The ends were cut back, 0 bases at V and 5 bases at J, with 7 bases in the middle. This CDR3 is CASSYSPRETQYF. The CDR3 DNA follows: TGTGCCAGCAGTTACTCCCCCAGGGAGACCCAGTACTTC.

The chain employs TRBV7-9 and TRBJ2-7; the match to TRBD1 covers 9 bases. CDR3 length: 18 amino acids. Trimming took 1 base from V and 3 from J; bases not matched to a gene: 13. The germline V gene has CDR1 SEHNR and CDR2 FQNEAQ (reference sequence). The CDR3 protein is CASSLGIQGATGGYEQYF. The CDR3 bases are TGTGCCAGCAGCTTAGGTATACAGGGGGCAACCGGTGGCTACGAGCAGTACTTC.

This clone was found a few times. This chain joins TRBV11-2 and TRBJ1-5, with no clear D. The CDR3 covers 15 residues. Germline values: CDR1 SGHAT, CDR2 FQNNGV. Trimming stripped 5 bases from V and 0 bases from J, with 11 bases between. CDR3 in amino acids: CASSLDGYSNQPQHF. In DNA form, the CDR3 reads TGTGCCAGCAGCCTCGACGGGTATAGCAATCAGCCCCAGCATTTT.

The rearrangement links TRBV4-1 to TRBJ2-7, with 9 bases that match TRBD2. CDR1 is MGHRA and CDR2 is YSYEKL in the germline V gene. The CDR3 is made up of 15 amino acids. The junction had 3 bases not matched to a gene; V was cut back by 1 base and J by 2 bases. CDR3 sequence: CASSQVAGAAYEQYF. CDR3 bases: TGCGCCAGCAGCCAAGTAGCGGGAGCCGCCTACGAGCAGTACTTC.

V and J are TRBV7-3 and TRBJ1-1; D is perhaps TRBD1 (5 bases). Deletions cut 5 bases from V and 1 base from J, with 8 bases between. The germline CDR1 and CDR2 sequences are SGHTA and FQGTGA. The CDR3 has 13 residues. CDR3 loop: CASSTGQNTEAFF. As DNA, the CDR3 is TGTGCCAGCAGCACAGGCCAGAACACTGAAGCTTTCTTT.

This clone was found once. The rearrangement uses TRBV7-3 and TRBJ2-3; TRBD2 agrees at 13 bases. Germline loops: CDR1 SGHTA, CDR2 FQGTGA. The CDR3 consists of 15 residues. V shed 4 bases, J shed 4 bases, and the junction held 2 bases outside the gene matches. The CDR3 nucleotides read TGTGCCAGCAGCTGGACTAGCGGGAGTTCAGATACGCAGTATTTT. Translated, it gives CASSWTSGSSDTQYF.

The J gene is TRBJ2-1, the V gene TRBV10-3, with TRBD2 as a possible D gene (5 bases). Germline V lookup: CDR1 ENHRY, CDR2 SYGVKD. This CDR3 has 11 residues. Deletions cut 6 bases from V and 12 bases from J, with 12 bases between. CDR3 coding DNA: TGTGCCATCAGGGGAGAAGAGGTGCAGTTCTTC. Its translation is CAIRGEEVQFF.

Worth noting for this clone: This sample also contains other DNA sequences that code for the same CDR3. This chain uses TRBV11-3 with TRBJ2-2; D gene unclear. The CDR3 covers 14 residues. Germline CDR1 and CDR2: SGHNT and YENEEA. Trimming took off 1 base at V and 1 base at J, with 4 bases between the two ends. The CDR3 sequence: CASSLGGNTGELFF. DNA of the CDR3: TGTGCCAGCAGCTTAGGAGGGAACACCGGGGAGCTGTTTTTT.

The chain carries TRBV5-6 and TRBJ2-6, with D possibly matching TRBD2 (6 bases). With 5 bases removed from V and 0 bases from J, the gap between germline ends came to 12 bases. The germline CDR1 and CDR2 sequences are SGHDT and YYEEEE. The CDR3 is made up of 16 amino acids. CDR3 loop: CASSSLAPSGANVLTF. CDR3 DNA sequence: TGTGCCAGCAGTTCCCTAGCGCCCTCTGGGGCCAACGTCCTGACTTTC.

The chain combines TRBV30 with TRBJ1-1; 11 positions match TRBD1. The germline V gene encodes CDR1 GTSNPN and CDR2 SVGIG (reference sequence). This CDR3 spans 12 amino acids. J gave up 11 bases and V 4 bases, and 6 bases lay outside the gene matches. The CDR3 sequence: CAWTSGTGGAFF. CDR3 nucleotides: TGTGCCTGGACCTCCGGGACAGGGGGGGCTTTCTTT.